A single sample is the source of the 17 T cell receptor beta chains below, sequenced in a study of blood T cell repertoires in COVID-19. Clones were read by immunoSEQ multiplex PCR, and TCRdb kept only the in-frame ones, dropping some. This sample has some 56,000 clones, with 82% found just once. The sample comprised peripheral blood. The receptor set was obtained from an elderly man with COVID-19, enrolled during active disease.

The chain joins TRBV7-3 to TRBJ2-1; 8 bases are shared with TRBD2. In germline, CDR1 is SGHTA, CDR2 FQGTGA. V lost 4 bases to trimming and J lost 9 bases; unmatched junction nucleotides: 5. This CDR3 has 13 residues. The CDR3 loop is CASSSGGLGEQFF. The CDR3 region has the DNA TGTGCCAGCAGCTCGGGAGGGCTTGGTGAGCAGTTCTTC.

CDR3 amino acids: CASSLAWTGYNEQFF. Written as DNA, the CDR3 is TGTGCCAGCAGCTTAGCTTGGACAGGCTACAATGAGCAGTTCTTC. The V call is TRBV7-6, the J call TRBJ2-1, with 7 nucleotides matching TRBD1. The germline gives CDR1 SGHVS, CDR2 FNYEAQ. V shed 0 bases, J shed 3 bases, and the junction held 2 bases outside the gene matches. CDR3 length: 15 residues.

V and J are TRBV30 and TRBJ1-1, with 7 bases matching TRBD1. Germline-derived CDR1 and CDR2 are GTSNPN and SVGIG (reference sequence). With V trimmed by 7 bases and J by 1 base, 6 bases remained unmatched. This CDR3 region has 13 residues. Written as DNA, the CDR3 is TGTGCCTTGTCGACAGGGAGGAACACTGAAGCTTTCTTT. Amino acid sequence: CALSTGRNTEAFF.

This rearrangement joins TRBV6-5 to TRBJ2-3, with 7 bases fitting TRBD2. V gave up 6 bases and J gave up 0 bases; unmatched junction bases: 6. Germline-derived CDR1 and CDR2 are MNHEY and SVGAGI. The CDR3 totals 15 residues. The CDR3 nucleotides read TGTGCCAGCAGCTTGGGAGGGGCCAGCACAGATACGCAGTATTTT. Translation gives CASSLGGASTDTQYF.

V and J are TRBV28 and TRBJ1-1; D uncertain. The CDR3 covers 13 residues. V lost 2 bases and J 3 bases, leaving 7 bases between the germline ends. Germline V gene sequence: CDR1 MDHEN, CDR2 SYDVKM. The CDR3 region is CASSLEYDTEAFF. DNA of the CDR3: TGTGCCAGCAGTTTAGAGTATGACACTGAAGCTTTCTTT.

Concerning this clone: Other DNA sequences of this sample code for an identical CDR3. The chain uses TRBV5-1 and TRBJ1-1; a possible D gene is TRBD1 (5 bases). This CDR3 contains 13 residues. From germline, CDR1 is SGHRS and CDR2 YFSETQ. V was shortened by 4 bases and J by 1 base, with 8 bases between the two germline ends. In DNA form, the CDR3 reads TGCGCCAGCAGCCTTACAGGGAACACTGAAGCTTTCTTT. Encoded protein: CASSLTGNTEAFF.

The chain joins TRBV6-2 or TRBV6-3 to TRBJ2-1; 16 positions agree with TRBD2. CDR1 is MNHEY, CDR2 SVGEGT, per germline. The J segment lost 3 bases and the V segment lost 2 bases, leaving 10 bases of the junction unmatched. CDR3 size: 20 residues. The CDR3 DNA follows: TGTGCCAGCAGTTACACGGGACTAGCGGGAGGGCCGAGGATCTACAATGAGCAGTTCTTC. Its protein is CASSYTGLAGGPRIYNEQFF.

The chain combines TRBV5-4 with TRBJ2-1, with D perhaps matching TRBD2 (6 bases). This CDR3 spans 13 amino acids. Looked up from germline, CDR1 is SGHNT and CDR2 is YYREEE (reference sequence). Trimming took off 5 bases at V and 5 bases at J, with 11 bases between the two ends. CDR3 sequence: CASRGRPNNEQFF. The CDR3 DNA follows: TGTGCCAGCAGGGGGAGGCCAAACAATGAGCAGTTCTTC.

This chain joins TRBV5-1 and TRBJ2-2; D gene uncertain. The CDR3 sequence is 15 residues long. Trimming removed 0 bases from V and 2 bases from J, with 8 bases in between. Germline V gives CDR1 SGHRS, CDR2 YFSETQ. The CDR3 protein is CASSLVQTNTGELFF. CDR3 DNA: TGCGCCAGCAGCTTGGTTCAGACAAACACCGGGGAGCTGTTTTTT.

The chain joins TRBV7-8 to TRBJ2-1, with 13 nucleotides matching TRBD2. V lost 1 base to trimming and J lost 10 bases; unmatched junction nucleotides: 1. In germline, CDR1 is SGHVS, CDR2 FQNEAQ. This CDR3 contains 14 residues. The CDR3 DNA is TGTGCCAGCAGCTTAGAGGGACTAGCGGGAGAGCAGTTCTTC. It encodes CASSLEGLAGEQFF.

This chain links TRBV5-1 with TRBJ1-6, with 8 positions matching TRBD1. The germline V gene encodes CDR1 SGHRS and CDR2 YFSETQ. The CDR3 consists of 15 residues. V was pared by 0 bases and J by 10 bases, with 6 bases of the junction left unmatched. DNA of the CDR3: TGCGCCAGCAGCTTGGCCGCCAGGGGGCGATCACCCCTCCACTTT. It translates to CASSLAARGRSPLHF.

The gene calls are TRBV19 and TRBJ1-2; a weak D match, TRBD1 (5 bases). Germline V gene data show CDR1 as LNHDA and CDR2 as SQIVND (reference sequence). The CDR3 is made up of 14 amino acids. V was pared by 3 bases and J by 1 base, with 9 bases between. The CDR3, as DNA: TGTGCCAGTAGTATCAGGGAGGATAACTATGGCTACACCTTC. This gives the protein CASSIREDNYGYTF.

The rearrangement joins TRBV12-5 to TRBJ1-1, with 7 bases identical to TRBD1. The V segment lost 4 bases and the J segment 1 base; nucleotides outside the gene matches: 9. This CDR3 is 16 amino acids long. Germline CDR1 and CDR2: LGHNT and FRNRAP. CDR3 protein: CASGSTLQGSNTEAFF. The DNA for the CDR3 is TGTGCTAGTGGTTCCACTTTACAGGGGTCGAACACTGAAGCTTTCTTT.

V is TRBV19 and J is TRBJ2-1; weak D call: TRBD1 (5 bases). The V and J ends lost 7 bases and 6 bases respectively, with 16 bases between them. The CDR3 totals 14 residues. Germline V lookup: CDR1 LNHDA, CDR2 SQIVND (reference sequence). CDR3 nucleotide sequence: TGTGCCAGTACCTTTGGGGCAGTACTCAATGAGCAGTTCTTC. This codes for CASTFGAVLNEQFF.

This chain uses TRBV5-6 with TRBJ2-1, with unresolved D. There are 14 residues in the CDR3. V was shortened by 0 bases and J by 3 bases, with 7 bases between the two germline ends. Per the germline V gene, CDR1 is SGHDT and CDR2 is YYEEEE. The CDR3 DNA is TGTGCCAGCAGCTTGGCAGGCGTCTACAATGAGCAGTTCTTC. It translates to CASSLAGVYNEQFF. Variable domain in full (rest from reference TRBV5-6 and TRBJ2-1): DAGVTQSPTHLIKTRGQQVTLRCSPKSGHDTVSWYQQALGQGPQFIFQYYEEEERQRGNFPDRFSGHQFPNYSSELNVNALLLGDSALYLCASSLAGVYNEQFFGPGTRLTVL.

This chain uses TRBV12-3 or TRBV12-4 with TRBJ1-1; the D is unclear. With 3 bases removed from V and 2 bases from J, the gap between germline ends came to 7 bases. This CDR3 comprises 13 residues. The CDR3, as DNA: TGTGCCAGCAGTTTCGGACTTAACACTGAAGCTTTCTTT. It is translated as CASSFGLNTEAFF.

This clone was picked up one time. This sequence joins TRBV5-1 and TRBJ2-7, with 7 nucleotides matching TRBD2. V was clipped by 4 bases and J by 0 bases; unmatched bases: 7. Germline V gene lookup returns CDR1 SGHRS and CDR2 YFSETQ. The CDR3 is made up of 15 amino acids. The CDR3 DNA is TGCGCCAGCAGCCCTGGGGGGGGGTACTCCTACGAGCAGTACTTC. Protein: CASSPGGGYSYEQYF.